This entry lists 24 T cell receptor beta chains sequenced from one sample in a study of control samples from healthy donors and cancer patients. Here immunoSEQ multiplex PCR was the method, and the copy in TCRdb shows in-frame clones only, minus some. The table shows around 130,000 clones, with about 88% occurring only once. Sample: blood. These receptors originate from a man between 50 and 59 years old in good health.

In its sample, this clone was seen a few times. This chain links TRBV6-2 or TRBV6-3 with TRBJ1-4; no clear D gene. The CDR3 is made up of 15 amino acids. Germline values: CDR1 MNHEY, CDR2 SVGEGT. Trimming took off 1 base at V and 5 bases at J, with 11 bases between the two ends. The CDR3 loop reads CASSYLGFSNEKLFF. The CDR3 DNA reads as TGTGCCAGCAGTTACTTAGGGTTTTCGAATGAAAAACTGTTTTTT.

CDR3 in amino acids: CASRRGQGSWEQYF. The DNA of the CDR3 is TGTGCCAGCAGGCGGGGGCAGGGGAGTTGGGAGCAGTACTTC. The chain has TRBV6-5 and TRBJ2-7; perhaps TRBD2 as D (7 bases). Per germline, CDR1 MNHEY and CDR2 SVGAGI. The CDR3 is 14 amino acids. V was cut by 6 bases and J by 7 bases, with 19 bases left in between.

This clone has only one observation. This sample also contains other DNA sequences that code for the same CDR3. The chain recombines TRBV18 with TRBJ1-5; 8 bases agree with TRBD1. CDR3 size: 14 residues. The V gene's germline CDR1 is KGHSH and CDR2 LQKENI. After removal of 3 bases from V and 4 bases from J, the junction contained 2 bases not matched to a gene. This chain's CDR3 is CASSPTGGNQPQHF. CDR3 sequence (DNA): TGTGCCAGCTCACCCACAGGGGGAAATCAGCCCCAGCATTTT. Supplemented by reference TRBV18 and TRBJ1-5, the full variable domain reads NAGVMQNPRHLVRRRGQEARLRCSPMKGHSHVYWYRQLPEEGLKFMVYLQKENIIDESGMPKERFSAEFPKEGPSILRIQQVVRGDSAAYFCASSPTGGNQPQHFGDGTRLSIL.

J is TRBJ2-5 and V is TRBV7-9; possibly TRBD2 for D (6 bases). The V and J ends lost 0 bases and 9 bases respectively, with 17 bases between them. The CDR3 is 15 amino acids. Germline CDR1 SEHNR, CDR2 FQNEAQ (reference sequence). The CDR3: CASSLAGAGMEAQYF. The CDR3 nucleotides are TGTGCCAGCAGCTTAGCTGGGGCGGGGATGGAGGCCCAGTACTTC.

In this sample, this clone turned up a few times. The chain combines TRBV7-2 with TRBJ1-2; a possible D gene is TRBD1 (5 bases). Per the germline V gene, CDR1 is SGHTA and CDR2 is FQGNSA. V lost 2 bases and J lost 0, with 13 bases in between. The CDR3 contains 16 residues. The CDR3 region is CASSLRRGRTNYGYTF. The CDR3 coding sequence is TGTGCCAGCAGCTTACGACGGGGACGGACTAACTATGGCTACACCTTC. Full variable domain (missing parts from reference TRBV7-2 and TRBJ1-2): GAGVSQSPSNKVTEKGKDVELRCDPISGHTALYWYRQSLGQGLEFLIYFQGNSAPDKSGLPSDRFSAERTGGSVSTLTIQRTQQEDSAVYLCASSLRRGRTNYGYTFGSGTRLTVV.

The genes are TRBV7-8 and TRBJ1-1, with 8 positions matching TRBD1. The CDR3 covers 15 residues. Trimming cost V 5 bases and J 5 bases; bases outside gene matches: 10. In germline, CDR1 is SGHVS, CDR2 FQNEAQ. CDR3 in DNA: TGTGCCAGCAGCGCGAACAGGGGGAGGGGGACTGAAGCTTTCTTT. It is translated as CASSANRGRGTEAFF. The full variable domain, in which reference TRBV7-8 and TRBJ1-1 provide the parts outside the CDR3, is GAGVSQSPRYKVAKRGQDVALRCDPISGHVSLFWYQQALGQGPEFLTYFQNEAQLDKSGLPSDRFFAERPEGSVSTLKIQRTQQEDSAVYLCASSANRGRGTEAFFGQGTRLTVV.

This chain joins TRBV5-5 and TRBJ1-6, with no clear D. The CDR3 spans 13 residues. The V gene's germline CDR1 is SGHKS and CDR2 YYEKEE (reference sequence). The V end lost 4 bases, the J end lost 8 bases, and 10 bases lay between the germline ends. In nucleotides, the CDR3 is TGTGCCAGCAGCCTCGGACCCGATTCACCCCTCCACTTT. It codes for CASSLGPDSPLHF.

This chain links TRBV28 with TRBJ1-1; no definite D call. CDR3 length: 13 residues. From germline, CDR1 is MDHEN and CDR2 SYDVKM. V was clipped by 4 bases and J by 0 bases, with 6 bases between them. The CDR3 DNA is TGTGCCAGCAGTTCCCCGATGAACACTGAAGCTTTCTTT. Amino acid sequence: CASSSPMNTEAFF.

This clone has a single count. The chain couples TRBV3-1 (or the pseudogene TRBV3-2) to TRBJ1-2; 9 bases line up with TRBD1. The germline gives CDR1 LGHDT, CDR2 YNNKEL (reference sequence). The CDR3 extends over 15 amino acids. The V segment lost 6 bases and the J segment 7 bases; nucleotides outside the gene matches: 12. For the CDR3, the DNA is TGTGCCAGCAGACAGGGACAGGGAGCATTAGGTGGCTACACCTTC. This gives the protein CASRQGQGALGGYTF.

This sequence joins TRBV28 and TRBJ1-5, with D tentatively TRBD1 (6 bases). Germline lookup yields CDR1 MDHEN and CDR2 SYDVKM. The ends were cut back, 10 bases at V and 0 bases at J, with 25 bases in the middle. There are 18 residues in the CDR3. CDR3 DNA: TGTGCCACGGAAGAGCGGTGGGGACAAAGATATAGCAATCAGCCCCAGCATTTT. Translating it yields CATEERWGQRYSNQPQHF.

The chain links TRBV30 to TRBJ1-1; 9 positions agree with TRBD1. The V gene's germline CDR1 is GTSNPN and CDR2 SVGIG (reference sequence). V was clipped by 5 bases and J by 6 bases; unmatched bases: 7. CDR3 length equals 13 residues. CDR3 sequence: CAWGDRGWSEAFF. The CDR3 nucleotides are TGTGCCTGGGGCGACAGGGGGTGGTCTGAAGCTTTCTTT.

A few counts support this clone. This chain joins TRBV9 and TRBJ2-7; D gene ambiguous. Germline assignment: CDR1 SGDLS and CDR2 YYNGEE. The CDR3 contains 14 residues. The V end was cut by 3 bases, the J end by 0 bases, with 10 bases between. The CDR3 DNA is TGTGCCAGCAGCGCACACGTAGACTCCTACGAGCAGTACTTC. This sequence encodes CASSAHVDSYEQYF.

V usage is TRBV7-3 and J usage is TRBJ2-5; D remains ambiguous. The CDR3 contains 14 residues. Trimming cost V 2 bases and J 0 bases, with 7 bases left between them. Per germline, CDR1 SGHTA and CDR2 FQGTGA. The DNA for the CDR3 is TGTGCCAGCAGCTTATCGGCTCACCAAGAGACCCAGTACTTC. Protein: CASSLSAHQETQYF.

This clone was counted once. The CDR3 loop is CASSGMDRGELQAFF. CDR3 in DNA: TGTGCCAGCAGCGGTATGGACAGGGGCGAGCTACAAGCTTTCTTT. The rearrangement uses TRBV11-2 and TRBJ1-1; 9 bases align to TRBD1. The CDR3 covers 15 residues. V lost 5 bases to trimming and J lost 9 bases; unmatched junction nucleotides: 13. Germline V lookup: CDR1 SGHAT, CDR2 FQNNGV. The full variable domain, completed using reference TRBV11-2 and TRBJ1-1, is EAGVAQSPRYKIIEKRQSVAFWCNPISGHATLYWYQQILGQGPKLLIQFQNNGVVDDSQLPKDRFSAERLKGVDSTLKIQPAKLEDSAVYLCASSGMDRGELQAFFGQGTRLTVV.

V gene TRBV14 combines with J gene TRBJ2-3, with TRBD2 identical over 8 bases. From germline, CDR1 is SGHDN and CDR2 FVKESK. The CDR3 has 13 amino acids. V shed 4 bases and J 4 bases; nucleotides not matched to a gene: 1. The CDR3 region is CASSLSGADTQYF. CDR3 DNA sequence: TGTGCCAGCAGCCTTAGCGGGGCAGATACGCAGTATTTT.

A few counts support this clone. The gene calls are TRBV20-1 and TRBJ1-1, with D tentatively TRBD1 (5 bases). The CDR3 runs 15 residues. Per germline, CDR1 DFQATT and CDR2 SNEGSKA (reference sequence). The V and J ends lost 6 bases and 1 base respectively, with 18 bases between them. Here the CDR3 reads CSASWGGRRNTEAFF. In DNA, the CDR3 is TGCAGTGCAAGTTGGGGCGGCCGGAGGAACACTGAAGCTTTCTTT.

The V call is TRBV19, the J call TRBJ1-5, with a possible D match to TRBD1 (5 bases). The germline V and J ends were trimmed by 1 base and 2 bases, with 12 bases remaining between them. This CDR3 has 16 amino acids. The germline CDR1 and CDR2 sequences are LNHDA and SQIVND (reference sequence). The CDR3 nucleotides read TGTGCCAGTAGTATAGTATTGGGGGTTGGCAATCAGCCCCAGCATTTT. Translation gives CASSIVLGVGNQPQHF.

V usage is TRBV5-1 and J usage is TRBJ1-2; D uncertain. The germline gives CDR1 SGHRS, CDR2 YFSETQ. Deletions cut 4 bases from V and 0 bases from J, with 16 bases between. The CDR3 is made up of 16 amino acids. The DNA of the CDR3 is TGCGCCAGCAGCACCAAGGGCCGGGCCTCTAACTATGGCTACACCTTC. Protein product: CASSTKGRASNYGYTF.

Of note for this clone: Other DNA variants within this sample encode the same CDR3. CDR3 sequence (DNA): TGTGCCACCAGTGCCCGGGGGCTGGGAGAAAAACTGTTTTTT. Amino acids: CATSARGLGEKLFF. The chain joins TRBV24-1 to TRBJ1-4; D possibly corresponds to TRBD1 (6 bases). V was trimmed by 5 bases and J by 8 bases, leaving 14 bases between them. CDR3 length: 14 amino acids. CDR1 is KGHDR, CDR2 SFDVKD, per germline.

This chain uses TRBV24-1 with TRBJ1-2, with 8 positions matching TRBD1. V lost 4 bases to trimming and J lost 4 bases; unmatched junction nucleotides: 7. Per germline, CDR1 KGHDR and CDR2 SFDVKD. The CDR3 consists of 15 residues. Written as DNA, the CDR3 is TGTGCCACCAGTGACCAAAGTACAGGGGGCTATGGCTACACCTTC. It is translated as CATSDQSTGGYGYTF.

The chain carries TRBV4-1 and TRBJ1-1, with 8 bases matching TRBD1. Germline trimming cut 4 bases from V and 0 bases from J; bases unmatched to any gene: 7. Germline V gene lookup returns CDR1 MGHRA and CDR2 YSYEKL. CDR3 length equals 16 residues. CDR3 protein: CASSLSTGQVNTEAFF. The CDR3 nucleotides read TGCGCCAGCAGCCTGAGTACGGGACAGGTGAACACTGAAGCTTTCTTT.

Only one count was recorded for this clone. This rearrangement joins TRBV19 to TRBJ2-1, with 9 positions matching TRBD1. Germline CDR1 reads LNHDA; CDR2 reads SQIVND (reference sequence). The CDR3 has 15 amino acids. V lost 5 bases and J lost 4; bases outside the gene matches: 6. This CDR3 is CASSVDRGVYNEQFF. CDR3 DNA: TGTGCCAGTAGTGTCGACAGGGGGGTTTACAATGAGCAGTTCTTC.

The chain recombines TRBV5-1 with TRBJ2-7, with 11 nucleotides matching TRBD2. The CDR3 has 17 amino acids. V gave up 4 bases and J gave up 6 bases; unmatched junction bases: 15. In germline, CDR1 is SGHRS, CDR2 YFSETQ. CDR3 sequence (DNA): TGCGCCAGCAGCCGAACGACTAGCGGGGATAGAGCGATCGAGCAGTACTTC. This gives the protein CASSRTTSGDRAIEQYF.

The CDR3 bases are TGTGCCAGCGGCGACAGGGTGTACGAGCAGTACTTC. Amino acids: CASGDRVYEQYF. The chain uses TRBV28 and TRBJ2-7; 7 positions agree with TRBD1. CDR3 length equals 12 residues. The V segment lost 8 bases and the J segment 4 bases; nucleotides outside the gene matches: 5. Looked up from germline, CDR1 is MDHEN and CDR2 is SYDVKM.